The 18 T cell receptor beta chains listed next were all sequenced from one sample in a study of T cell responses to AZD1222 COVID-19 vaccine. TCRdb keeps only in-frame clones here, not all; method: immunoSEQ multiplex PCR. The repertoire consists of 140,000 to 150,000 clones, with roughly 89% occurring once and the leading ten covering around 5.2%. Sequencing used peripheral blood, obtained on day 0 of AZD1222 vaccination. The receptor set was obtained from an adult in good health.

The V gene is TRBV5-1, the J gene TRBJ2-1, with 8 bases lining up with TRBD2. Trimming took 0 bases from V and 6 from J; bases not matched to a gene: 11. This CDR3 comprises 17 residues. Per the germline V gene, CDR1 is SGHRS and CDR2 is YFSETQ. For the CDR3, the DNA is TGCGCCAGCAGCTTGGCCCCACCGGGGAGCGGGGGCAATGAGCAGTTCTTC. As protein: CASSLAPPGSGGNEQFF.

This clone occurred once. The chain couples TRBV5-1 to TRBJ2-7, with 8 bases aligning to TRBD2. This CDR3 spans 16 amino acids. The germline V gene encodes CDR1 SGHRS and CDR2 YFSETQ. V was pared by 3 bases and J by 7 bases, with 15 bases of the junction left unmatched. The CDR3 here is CASSSHLPGGPGEQYF. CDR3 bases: TGCGCCAGCAGCTCCCATCTACCGGGGGGGCCGGGGGAGCAGTACTTC.

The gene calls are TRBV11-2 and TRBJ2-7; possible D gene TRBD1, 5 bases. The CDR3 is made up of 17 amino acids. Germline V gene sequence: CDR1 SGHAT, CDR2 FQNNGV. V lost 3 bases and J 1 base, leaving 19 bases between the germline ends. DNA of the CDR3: TGTGCCAGCAGCTTTTTCCGCCCGACAGACGCTTCCTACGAGCAGTACTTC. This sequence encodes CASSFFRPTDASYEQYF.

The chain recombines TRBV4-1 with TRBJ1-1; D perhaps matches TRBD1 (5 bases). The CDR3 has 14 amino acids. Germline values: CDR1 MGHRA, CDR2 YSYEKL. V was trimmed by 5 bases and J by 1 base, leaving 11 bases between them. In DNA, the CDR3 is TGCGCCAGCAGCGAAGGGACGGGGAACACTGAAGCTTTCTTT. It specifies CASSEGTGNTEAFF.

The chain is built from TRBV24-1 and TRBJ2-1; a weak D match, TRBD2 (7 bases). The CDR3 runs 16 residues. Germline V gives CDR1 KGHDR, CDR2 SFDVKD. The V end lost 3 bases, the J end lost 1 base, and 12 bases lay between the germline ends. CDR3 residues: CATSDGGRGSYNEQFF. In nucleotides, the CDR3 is TGTGCCACCAGTGATGGGGGGAGGGGGTCCTACAATGAGCAGTTCTTC.

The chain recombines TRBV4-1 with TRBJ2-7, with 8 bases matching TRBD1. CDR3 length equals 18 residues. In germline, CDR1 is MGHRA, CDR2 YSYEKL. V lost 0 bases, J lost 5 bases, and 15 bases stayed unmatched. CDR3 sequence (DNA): TGCGCCAGCAGCCAAGATGGGCCTGGGGGCAGGGGGCGAAACGAGCAGTACTTC. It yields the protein CASSQDGPGGRGRNEQYF.

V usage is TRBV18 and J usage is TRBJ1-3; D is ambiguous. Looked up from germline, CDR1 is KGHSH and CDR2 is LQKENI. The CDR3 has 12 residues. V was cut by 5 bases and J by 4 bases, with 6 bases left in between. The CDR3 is CASSDGGNTIYF. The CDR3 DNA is TGTGCCAGCTCAGATGGGGGAAACACCATATATTTT.

CDR3 bases: TGCAGCGTCGCACATGACAACACTGAAGCTTTCTTT. Encoded protein: CSVAHDNTEAFF. The chain employs TRBV29-1 and TRBJ1-1; no clear D gene. CDR3 size: 12 residues. V shed 6 bases and J shed 2 bases, with 10 bases lying between them. Germline V gene data show CDR1 as SQVTM and CDR2 as ANQGSEA.

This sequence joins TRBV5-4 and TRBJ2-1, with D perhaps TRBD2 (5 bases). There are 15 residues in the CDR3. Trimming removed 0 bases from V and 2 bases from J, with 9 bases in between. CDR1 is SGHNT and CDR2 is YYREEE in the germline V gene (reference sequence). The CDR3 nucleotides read TGTGCCAGCAGCTTGGCCAGGACTCCCTACAATGAGCAGTTCTTC. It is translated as CASSLARTPYNEQFF. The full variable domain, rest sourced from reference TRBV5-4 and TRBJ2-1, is ETGVTQSPTHLIKTRGQQVTLRCSSQSGHNTVSWYQQALGQGPQFIFQYYREEENGRGNFPPRFSGLQFPNYSSELNVNALELDDSALYLCASSLARTPYNEQFFGPGTRLTVL.

As DNA, the CDR3 is TGTGCCAGCAGCCTTTATCCCCACGCCCTAGCGGGGGGGCAGGGGCAGTATTTT. Residues: CASSLYPHALAGGQGQYF. V usage is TRBV7-2 and J usage is TRBJ2-3, with 12 bases identical to TRBD2. CDR1 SGHTA and CDR2 FQGNSA come from the germline V gene. This CDR3 contains 18 residues. Losses at the gene ends were 5 bases for V and 11 bases for J; bases not matched to a gene: 20. Full variable domain (missing parts from reference TRBV7-2 and TRBJ2-3): GAGVSQSPSNKVTEKGKDVELRCDPISGHTALYWYRQSLGQGLEFLIYFQGNSAPDKSGLPSDRFSAERTGGSVSTLTIQRTQQEDSAVYLCASSLYPHALAGGQGQYFGPGTRLTVL.

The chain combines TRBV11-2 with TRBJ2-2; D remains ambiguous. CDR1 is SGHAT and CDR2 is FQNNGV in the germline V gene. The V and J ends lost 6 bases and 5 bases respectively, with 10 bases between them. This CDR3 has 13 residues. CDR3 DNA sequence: TGTGCCAGCAGGCCTAGAGTTACCGGGGAGCTGTTTTTT. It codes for CASRPRVTGELFF.

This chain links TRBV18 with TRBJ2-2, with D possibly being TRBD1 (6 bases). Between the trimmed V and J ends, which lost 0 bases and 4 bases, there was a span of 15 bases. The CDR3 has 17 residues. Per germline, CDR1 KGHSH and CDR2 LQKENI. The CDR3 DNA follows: TGTGCCAGCTCACCACCGCAGGGGCGTTCGGGCACCGGGGAGCTGTTTTTT. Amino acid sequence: CASSPPQGRSGTGELFF. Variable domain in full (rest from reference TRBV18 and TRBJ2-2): NAGVMQNPRHLVRRRGQEARLRCSPMKGHSHVYWYRQLPEEGLKFMVYLQKENIIDESGMPKERFSAEFPKEGPSILRIQQVVRGDSAAYFCASSPPQGRSGTGELFFGEGSRLTVL.

CDR3 protein: CASSQEGRNTGELFF. In nucleotides, the CDR3 is TGTGCCAGCAGCCAAGAGGGCAGAAACACCGGGGAGCTGTTTTTT. V gene TRBV4-2 combines with J gene TRBJ2-2; D call uncertain. Germline CDR1 reads LGHNA; CDR2 reads YNFKEQ. This CDR3 is 15 amino acids long. V shed 0 bases and J shed 2 bases, with 7 bases lying between them.

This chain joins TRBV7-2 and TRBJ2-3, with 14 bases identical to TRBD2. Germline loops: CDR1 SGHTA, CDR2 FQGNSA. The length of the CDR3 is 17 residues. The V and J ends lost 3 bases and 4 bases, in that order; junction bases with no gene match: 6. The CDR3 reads CASSFGTSGSGPDTQYF. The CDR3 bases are TGTGCCAGCAGCTTCGGGACTAGCGGGAGTGGGCCAGATACGCAGTATTTT.

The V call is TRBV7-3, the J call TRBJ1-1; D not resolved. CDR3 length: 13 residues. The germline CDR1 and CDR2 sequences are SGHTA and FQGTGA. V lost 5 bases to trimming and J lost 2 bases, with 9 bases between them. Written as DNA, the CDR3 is TGTGCCAGCAGCCCTCAATTCAACACTGAAGCTTTCTTT. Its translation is CASSPQFNTEAFF.

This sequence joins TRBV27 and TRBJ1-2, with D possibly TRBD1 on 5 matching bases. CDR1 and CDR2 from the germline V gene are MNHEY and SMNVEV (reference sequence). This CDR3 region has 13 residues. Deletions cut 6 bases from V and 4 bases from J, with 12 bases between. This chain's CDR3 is CASRGPPVYGYTF. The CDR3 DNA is TGTGCCAGCAGGGGGCCTCCGGTCTATGGCTACACCTTC.

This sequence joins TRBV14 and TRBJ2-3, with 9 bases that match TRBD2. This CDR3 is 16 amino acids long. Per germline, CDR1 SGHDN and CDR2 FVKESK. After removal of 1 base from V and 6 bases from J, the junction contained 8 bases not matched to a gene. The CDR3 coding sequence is TGTGCCAGCAGCCAAGTGCGGGGGGGGATCGTGGATACGCAGTATTTT. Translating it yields CASSQVRGGIVDTQYF. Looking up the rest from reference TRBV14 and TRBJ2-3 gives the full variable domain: EAGVTQFPSHSVIEKGQTVTLRCDPISGHDNLYWYRRVMGKEIKFLLHFVKESKQDESGMPNNRFLAERTGGTYSTLKVQPAELEDSGVYFCASSQVRGGIVDTQYFGPGTRLTVL.

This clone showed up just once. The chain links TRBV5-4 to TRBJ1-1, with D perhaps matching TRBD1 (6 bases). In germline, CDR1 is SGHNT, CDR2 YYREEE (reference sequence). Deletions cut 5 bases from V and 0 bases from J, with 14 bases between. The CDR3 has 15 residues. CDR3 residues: CASSHPGQVNTEAFF. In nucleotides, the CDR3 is TGTGCCAGCAGTCATCCGGGACAAGTGAACACTGAAGCTTTCTTT.